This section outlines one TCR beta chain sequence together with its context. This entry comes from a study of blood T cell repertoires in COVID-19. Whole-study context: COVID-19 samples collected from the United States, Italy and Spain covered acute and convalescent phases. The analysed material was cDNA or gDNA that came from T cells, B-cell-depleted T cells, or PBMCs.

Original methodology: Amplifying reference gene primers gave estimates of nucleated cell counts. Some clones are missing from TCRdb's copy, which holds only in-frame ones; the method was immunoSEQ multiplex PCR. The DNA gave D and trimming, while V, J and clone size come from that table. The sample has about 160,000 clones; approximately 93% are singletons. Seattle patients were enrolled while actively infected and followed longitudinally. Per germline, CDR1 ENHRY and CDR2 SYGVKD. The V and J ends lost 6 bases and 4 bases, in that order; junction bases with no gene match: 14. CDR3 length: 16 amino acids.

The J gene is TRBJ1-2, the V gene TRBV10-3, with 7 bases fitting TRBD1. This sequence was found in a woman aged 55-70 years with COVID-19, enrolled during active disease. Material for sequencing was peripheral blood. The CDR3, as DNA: TGTGCCATCAGCGGGGGAACAGGGGTGAGTGGCTATGGCTACACCTTC. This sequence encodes CAISGGTGVSGYGYTF.